The present T cell receptor beta chain was sequenced within a study of CD8 T cells in ankylosing spondylitis. Study outcomes and limitations: Characteristic of ankylosing spondylitis blood, it appeared, was a TCR beta motif comprising about 8 highly homologous variants. Disease-associated clonotypes exhibited CD8+ identity and were relatively infrequent in peripheral blood.

Comments on this clonotype: The antigen is unknown.

The CDR3 covers 18 residues. Germline CDR1 ENHRY, CDR2 SYGVKD. V lost 4 bases to trimming and J lost 0 bases, with 20 bases between them. With molecular barcodes, quantitative 5'-RACE was used to make the TCR beta libraries. TCRdb called the 5' RACE reads again in MiXCR, with one record for every CDR3 protein. The table shows about 800,000 distinct CDR3 sequences, with about 12% occurring only once. The clonotype was recovered from a male donor with ankylosing spondylitis. The sample consisted of blood, either unsorted or a sorted T cell fraction (not recorded which). The J gene is TRBJ2-3, the V gene TRBV10-3; a weak D match, TRBD2 (6 bases). CDR3 nucleotides: TGTGCCATCAGTGCCTACCTGAGCCTAGCGAGTAGCACAGATACGCAGTATTTT. Translation gives CAISAYLSLASSTDTQYF.